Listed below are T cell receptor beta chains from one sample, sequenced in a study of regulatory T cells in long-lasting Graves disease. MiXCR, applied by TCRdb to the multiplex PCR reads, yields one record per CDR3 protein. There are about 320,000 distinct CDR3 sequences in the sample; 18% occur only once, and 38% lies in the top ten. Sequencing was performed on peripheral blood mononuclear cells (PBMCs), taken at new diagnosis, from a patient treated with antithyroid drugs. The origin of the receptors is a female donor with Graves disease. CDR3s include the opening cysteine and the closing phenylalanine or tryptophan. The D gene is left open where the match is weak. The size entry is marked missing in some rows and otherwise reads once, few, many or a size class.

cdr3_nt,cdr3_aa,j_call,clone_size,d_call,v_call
TGTGCCAGCAGGCCTCCGGGACAGGGAAGAGGAGGCAATCAGCCCCAGCATTTT,CASRPPGQGRGGNQPQHF,TRBJ1-5,many,TRBD1,TRBV28
TGTGCCAGCAGGGGAACACGGCGACTATCCTACGAGCAGTACTTC,CASRGTRRLSYEQYF,TRBJ2-7,many,NA,TRBV28
TGTGCCAGCAGTGAAAGATGGGGGACCAAAAACATTCAGTACTTC,CASSERWGTKNIQYF,TRBJ2-4,few,NA,TRBV6-1
TGTGCCACCAGAACGGACAGGGAGACCGGGGAGCTGTTTTTT,CATRTDRETGELFF,TRBJ2-2,NA,TRBD1,TRBV24-1
TGTGCCAGCAGCCGGACAGGGGGGTTGGACACCATATATTTT,CASSRTGGLDTIYF,TRBJ1-3,few,TRBD1,TRBV5-1
TGCAGTGCTTCCAGCGGGAGGGGCACAGATACGCAGTATTTT,CSASSGRGTDTQYF,TRBJ2-3,many,TRBD2,TRBV20-1
TGCGCCAGCAGTCAGAACATTATTACTAGCGGGAAGACCTACGAGCAGTACTTC,CASSQNIITSGKTYEQYF,TRBJ2-7,NA,TRBD2,TRBV5-1
TGTGCCAGCAGTTCATGGCTAGCGAGCAATGAGCAGTTCTTC,CASSSWLASNEQFF,TRBJ2-1,many,NA,TRBV27
TGTGCCAGCAGTGTCGCGGGACAGGGCTACGAGCAGTACTTC,CASSVAGQGYEQYF,TRBJ2-7,many,TRBD1,TRBV2
TGTGCCAGCAGGCGGACAGGGGATAGCAATCAGCCCCAGCATTTT,CASRRTGDSNQPQHF,TRBJ1-5,NA,TRBD1,TRBV6-1
TGTGCCAGCACCTGGACAGGGGGCTTTAATCAGCCCCAGCATTTT,CASTWTGGFNQPQHF,TRBJ1-5,many,TRBD1,TRBV12-3/TRBV12-4
TGTGCCAGCAGTTCCCTGGATAGCGGGAGCTATGAGCAGTTCTTC,CASSSLDSGSYEQFF,TRBJ2-1,many,TRBD2,TRBV28
TGTGCCAGCAACGACAGGGGTCGGCAGCCCCAGCATTTT,CASNDRGRQPQHF,TRBJ1-5,many,TRBD1,TRBV27
TGTGCCAGCAGCAAACCGGGACAGGGTTCCCACGAGCAGTACTTC,CASSKPGQGSHEQYF,TRBJ2-7,many,TRBD1,TRBV6-1
TGTGCCACATCGGATTTGGCAGGGGAGGCCACTGAAGCTTTCTTT,CATSDLAGEATEAFF,TRBJ1-1,NA,NA,TRBV12-3/TRBV12-4
TGTGCCAGTAGTATAGATCCCACCGGGGAGCTGTTTTTT,CASSIDPTGELFF,TRBJ2-2,NA,NA,TRBV19
TGTGCCAGCAGCTACGAGGAGGGTTCTTACGAGCAGTACTTC,CASSYEEGSYEQYF,TRBJ2-7,many,NA,TRBV7-3
TGTGCCAGCAGTTTATCGGGCAATCAGCCCCAGCATTTT,CASSLSGNQPQHF,TRBJ1-5,many,NA,TRBV28